The entry below gives a single TCR beta chain sequence along with its context. As yet, its antigen is unknown. The data are from a study of STAT5B mutations in CD4+ large granular lymphocyte leukemia. As for the study in general: Among healthy donors, a particular HLA allele went with more CDR3 'QG' motifs. Study observations and caveats: Compared with healthy controls (2/35), patient top clones favored TRBV06 (8/27).

Germline CDR1 LNHDA, CDR2 SQIVND (reference sequence). Trimming left V 6 bases short and J 5 bases short, with 11 bases between. The CDR3 has 12 amino acids. Only in-frame clones appear in the TCRdb table, and some are missing; sequencing was by immunoSEQ multiplex PCR. The sample includes tens of thousands of clones, approximately 86% of them seen just once. The material sequenced was CD4+ T cells from blood buffy coats. This rearrangement joins TRBV19 to TRBJ2-7, with D perhaps matching TRBD1 (6 bases). This clonotype originated in a human donor in good health. The chain's CDR3 is CASSSGVNEQYF. The CDR3 DNA is TGTGCCAGTAGCTCAGGGGTCAACGAGCAGTACTTC.